This entry lists 20 T cell receptor beta chains sequenced from one sample in a study of OX40 agonist ivuxolimab in advanced cancers. Receptors were amplified or captured by the immunoSEQ multiplex PCR assay. Held by TCRdb, this immuneACCESS table contains in-frame sequences only and omits some clones. Under half of the omission traces to an unresolved V gene where checked; the cause of the rest is unknown. The sample table contains around 80,000 clones; only one count was recorded for more than 85% of them. The ten largest clones capture approximately 2.4% of the sample. The starting material was CD4+ or CD8+ T cells sorted from blood, obtained in a trial of the OX40 agonist ivuxolimab. Receptors were obtained from an adult with an advanced solid tumor such as melanoma, head and neck, liver or kidney cancer.

This clone was seen more than once but under ten times. This chain joins TRBV7-3 and TRBJ2-3, with D perhaps matching TRBD1 (7 bases). This CDR3 spans 15 amino acids. Germline V CDR1 and CDR2: SGHTA, FQGTGA. With 2 bases removed from V and 4 bases from J, the gap between germline ends came to 13 bases. In nucleotides, the CDR3 is TGTGCCAGCAGCTTAGGAGACAGGGAGGCAGATACGCAGTATTTT. It is translated as CASSLGDREADTQYF. Full variable domain (outside the CDR3, taken from reference TRBV7-3 and TRBJ2-3): GAGVSQTPSNKVTEKGKYVELRCDPISGHTALYWYRQSLGQGPEFLIYFQGTGAADDSGLPNDRFFAVRPEGSVSTLKIQRTERGDSAVYLCASSLGDREADTQYFGPGTRLTVL.

This clone was recorded once. The chain has TRBV19 and TRBJ2-7; TRBD1 aligns across 9 bases. The V and J ends lost 1 base and 3 bases, in that order; junction bases with no gene match: 1. This CDR3 has 14 residues. CDR1 and CDR2 from the germline V gene are LNHDA and SQIVND (reference sequence). DNA for the CDR3: TGTGCCAGTAGTATAGCGGGACAGGGCTACGAGCAGTACTTC. Translation gives CASSIAGQGYEQYF.

The chain couples TRBV19 to TRBJ1-2, with a weak D call TRBD1 (5 bases). Germline V gene sequence: CDR1 LNHDA, CDR2 SQIVND (reference sequence). The ends were cut back, 7 bases at V and 3 bases at J, with 12 bases in the middle. The length of the CDR3 is 13 residues. CDR3 coding DNA: TGTGCCAGTAAGGCCCAGGGCCACTATGGCTACACCTTC. Protein product: CASKAQGHYGYTF.

The chain employs TRBV7-9 and TRBJ2-7; 10 bases are shared with TRBD2. The length of the CDR3 is 14 residues. Germline assignment: CDR1 SEHNR and CDR2 FQNEAQ (reference sequence). Trimming removed 5 bases from V and 0 bases from J; junction bases left unmatched: 1. CDR3 coding DNA: TGTGCCAGCAGCCCTAGCGGGAGCTCCTACGAGCAGTACTTC. This encodes CASSPSGSSYEQYF.

V usage is TRBV5-1 and J usage is TRBJ2-1; D is ambiguous. V was cut by 2 bases and J by 5 bases, with 5 bases left in between. CDR3 size: 12 residues. Germline V CDR1 and CDR2: SGHRS, YFSETQ. The CDR3 region has the DNA TGCGCCAGCAGCTTCACTAACAATGAGCAGTTCTTC. Amino acids: CASSFTNNEQFF. Variable domain in full (rest from reference TRBV5-1 and TRBJ2-1): KAGVTQTPRYLIKTRGQQVTLSCSPISGHRSVSWYQQTPGQGLQFLFEYFSETQRNKGNFPGRFSGRQFSNSRSEMNVSTLELGDSALYLCASSFTNNEQFFGPGTRLTVL.

The chain combines TRBV28 with TRBJ2-7; D might be TRBD2 (6 bases). The germline CDR1 and CDR2 sequences are MDHEN and SYDVKM. Trimming removed 4 bases from V and 4 bases from J, with 17 bases in between. This CDR3 region has 15 residues. As DNA, the CDR3 is TGTGCCAGCAGTTCCCACAGCCTCCGGGGGTACGAGCAGTACTTC. It codes for CASSSHSLRGYEQYF. The full variable domain, in which reference TRBV28 and TRBJ2-7 provide the parts outside the CDR3, is DVKVTQSSRYLVKRTGEKVFLECVQDMDHENMFWYRQDPGLGLRLIYFSYDVKMKEKGDIPEGYSVSREKKERFSLILESASTNQTSMYLCASSSHSLRGYEQYFGPGTRLTVT.

The gene calls are TRBV7-9 and TRBJ2-2; 10 bases are a match to TRBD2. The length of the CDR3 is 15 residues. Germline values: CDR1 SEHNR, CDR2 FQNEAQ (reference sequence). V shed 4 bases, J shed 5 bases, and the junction held 4 bases outside the gene matches. Written as DNA, the CDR3 is TGTGCCAGCAGCTCCATAGCGGGAGGAACCGGGGAGCTGTTTTTT. Translating gives CASSSIAGGTGELFF.

This rearrangement joins TRBV10-1 to TRBJ2-7; possible D gene TRBD1, 6 bases. V was clipped by 6 bases and J by 2 bases, with 11 bases between them. CDR1 is WNHNN, CDR2 SYGVQD, per germline (reference sequence). The CDR3 length is 13 residues. The CDR3 bases are TGCGCCAGCAGCCCCGGGACAACCTACGAGCAGTACTTC. It encodes CASSPGTTYEQYF.

V and J are TRBV14 and TRBJ2-7; D gene uncertain. The CDR3 contains 15 residues. Germline-derived CDR1 and CDR2 are SGHDN and FVKESK. V was clipped by 1 base and J by 2 bases, with 12 bases between them. CDR3 residues: CASSQGVGRAYEQYF. The CDR3 nucleotides are TGTGCCAGCAGCCAAGGAGTGGGCCGCGCCTACGAGCAGTACTTC.

The chain has TRBV7-9 and TRBJ1-2; 7 nucleotides align to TRBD1. V lost 6 bases to trimming and J lost 8 bases; unmatched junction nucleotides: 12. Germline CDR1 SEHNR, CDR2 FQNEAQ (reference sequence). There are 14 residues in the CDR3. The DNA for the CDR3 is TGTGCCAGCAGTTTATCAGACAGGGACCTGGGCTACACCTTC. Translation: CASSLSDRDLGYTF.

V is TRBV7-2 and J is TRBJ2-7, with 12 positions matching TRBD2. CDR1 is SGHTA and CDR2 is FQGNSA in the germline V gene. With 4 bases clipped from V and 7 bases from J, the junction kept 11 bases outside the gene matches. This CDR3 is 16 amino acids long. CDR3 residues: CASSSTRLAGVKEQYF. In DNA, the CDR3 is TGTGCCAGCAGCTCAACGCGACTAGCGGGAGTCAAAGAGCAGTACTTC.

The chain employs TRBV20-1 and TRBJ2-7; D uncertain. This CDR3 is 11 amino acids long. CDR1 is DFQATT, CDR2 SNEGSKA, per germline (reference sequence). Trimming removed 2 bases at V and 7 bases at J, with 9 bases between. CDR3 coding DNA: TGCAGTGCTAGACCGGCGCGGGAGCAGTACTTC. Protein product: CSARPAREQYF.

The CDR3 DNA reads as TGTGCCAGCAGCGCCACACTAGCGCTCAGCACAGATACGCAGTATTTT. Protein sequence: CASSATLALSTDTQYF. This sequence joins TRBV5-4 and TRBJ2-3, with 7 bases that match TRBD2. Trimming cost V 4 bases and J 0 bases; bases outside gene matches: 8. The CDR3 length is 16 residues. CDR1 and CDR2 from the germline V gene are SGHNT and YYREEE (reference sequence). Variable domain in full (rest from reference TRBV5-4 and TRBJ2-3): ETGVTQSPTHLIKTRGQQVTLRCSSQSGHNTVSWYQQALGQGPQFIFQYYREEENGRGNFPPRFSGLQFPNYSSELNVNALELDDSALYLCASSATLALSTDTQYFGPGTRLTVL.

The rearrangement uses TRBV27 and TRBJ1-5, with a tentative D call TRBD1 (6 bases). Trimming took 7 bases from V and 6 from J, leaving 13 bases between them. The CDR3 is 13 amino acids. Germline CDR1 MNHEY, CDR2 SMNVEV (reference sequence). The CDR3 reads CASKGEGGQPQHF. The CDR3 coding sequence is TGTGCCAGCAAAGGTGAGGGGGGTCAGCCCCAGCATTTT.

The chain carries TRBV5-1 and TRBJ2-5, with a weak D call TRBD2 (6 bases). Trimming cost V 3 bases and J 5 bases, with 14 bases left between them. Germline CDR1 is SGHRS and CDR2 is YFSETQ. There are 14 residues in the CDR3. CDR3 protein: CASSSTRLSETQYF. DNA of the CDR3: TGCGCCAGCAGCTCGACTAGGCTGTCCGAGACCCAGTACTTC.

CDR3 in amino acids: CASSLTSGAKNIQYF. In DNA form, the CDR3 reads TGCGCCAGCAGCCTGACTAGCGGGGCCAAAAACATTCAGTACTTC. This chain links TRBV23-1 with TRBJ2-4; 10 bases are shared with TRBD2. TRBV23-1 counts as an open reading frame of uncertain function. This CDR3 has 15 amino acids. V shed 6 bases and J 1 base; nucleotides not matched to a gene: 3.

The V and J genes are TRBV4-1 and TRBJ2-5; 7 positions agree with TRBD1. CDR3 size: 16 residues. Germline CDR1 is MGHRA and CDR2 is YSYEKL. Trimming took 2 bases from V and 4 from J; bases not matched to a gene: 10. CDR3 sequence reads: CASSQPGQRVGETQYF. The DNA of the CDR3 is TGCGCCAGCAGCCAACCGGGACAGAGGGTCGGAGAGACCCAGTACTTC.

The chain employs TRBV5-1 and TRBJ2-6; D is perhaps TRBD1 (7 bases). The germline CDR1 and CDR2 sequences are SGHRS and YFSETQ. This CDR3 region has 14 residues. V was cut by 4 bases and J by 4 bases, with 9 bases left in between. The CDR3 DNA follows: TGCGCCAGCAGCCAGGGGGGCGGGGCCAACGTCCTGACTTTC. This encodes CASSQGGGANVLTF.

The genes are TRBV18 and TRBJ2-1, with 8 bases identical to TRBD1. Per the germline V gene, CDR1 is KGHSH and CDR2 is LQKENI. The CDR3 covers 15 residues. J gave up 2 bases and V 4 bases, and 4 bases lay outside the gene matches. This CDR3 is CASSLGQGAYNEQFF. For the CDR3, the DNA is TGTGCCAGCTCACTCGGACAGGGCGCCTACAATGAGCAGTTCTTC.

The gene calls are TRBV9 and TRBJ1-3; 7 nucleotides agree with TRBD1. The CDR3 sequence is 17 residues long. The J segment lost 2 bases and the V segment lost 3 bases, leaving 11 bases of the junction unmatched. The germline V gene encodes CDR1 SGDLS and CDR2 YYNGEE. The CDR3 bases are TGTGCCAGCAGCGCGGAAATTCGACAGGGCCCTGGAAACACCATATATTTT. It encodes CASSAEIRQGPGNTIYF.